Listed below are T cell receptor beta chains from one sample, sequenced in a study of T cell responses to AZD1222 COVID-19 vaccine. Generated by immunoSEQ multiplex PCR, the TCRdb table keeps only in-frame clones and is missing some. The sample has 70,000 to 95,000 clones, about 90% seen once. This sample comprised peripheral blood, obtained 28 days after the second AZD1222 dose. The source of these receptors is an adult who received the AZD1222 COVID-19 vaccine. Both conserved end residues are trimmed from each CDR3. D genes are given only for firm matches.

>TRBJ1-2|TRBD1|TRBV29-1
SVEDGDRASGYT
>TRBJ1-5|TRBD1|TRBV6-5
ASSRDSLNQPQH
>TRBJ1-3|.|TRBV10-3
AISEGTSSSGNTIY
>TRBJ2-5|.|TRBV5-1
ASSLKRPMETQY
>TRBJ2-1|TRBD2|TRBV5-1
ASSLFPVGTSGIDEQF
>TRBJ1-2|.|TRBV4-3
ASSLWEGSGYGYT
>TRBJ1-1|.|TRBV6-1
ASSDVYEAF
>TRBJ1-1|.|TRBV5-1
ASSPDANTEAF
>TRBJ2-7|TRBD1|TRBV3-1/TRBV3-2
ASSQGQGVYEQY
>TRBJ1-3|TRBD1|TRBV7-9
ASSSSFNGPDRVGPAY
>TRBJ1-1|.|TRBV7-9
ASSFGGPIEAF
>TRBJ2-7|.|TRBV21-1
ASSNHPQGEGYEQY
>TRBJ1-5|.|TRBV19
ASTFAGVQPQH
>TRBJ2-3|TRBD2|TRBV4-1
ASSRLSSGSMTDTQY
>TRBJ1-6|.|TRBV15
ATSKRTEPGSPLH
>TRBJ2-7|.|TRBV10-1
ASSESGDPYEQY
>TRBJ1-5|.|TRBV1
TSSQTLLRRNQPQH
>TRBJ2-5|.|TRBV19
ASTAGSEVETQY
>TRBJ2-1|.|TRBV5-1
ASSLEDREYNEQF
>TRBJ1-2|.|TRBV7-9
ASSPVDSYGYT
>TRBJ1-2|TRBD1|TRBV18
ASSPGTGPLGYT
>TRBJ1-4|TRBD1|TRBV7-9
ASNDRGANEKLF
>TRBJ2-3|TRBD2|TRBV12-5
ASGLVTVREWGDTQY
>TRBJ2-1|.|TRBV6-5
ASRYNEQF